Following are 22 T cell receptor beta chains from one sample sequenced in a study of control samples from healthy donors and cancer patients. The data were produced by immunoSEQ multiplex PCR, yet TCRdb's version contains in-frame clones alone and is incomplete. The table includes approximately 160,000 clones, more than 85% detected once. The sample taken for sequencing was blood. Every receptor here comes from a woman aged 40 to 50 in good health.

The J gene is TRBJ2-2, the V gene TRBV7-9; the match to TRBD1 covers 9 bases. Germline V lookup: CDR1 SEHNR, CDR2 FQNEAQ (reference sequence). The CDR3 contains 14 residues. The CDR3 DNA is TGTGCAGAGCAGGGGACAGGGTCGGACGGGGAGCTGTTTTTT. Its translation: CAEQGTGSDGELFF.

The J gene is TRBJ2-1, the V gene TRBV7-6; D is possibly TRBD1 or TRBD2 (9 bases each). The CDR3 spans 18 residues. Trimming shortened V by 5 bases and J by 2 bases, and 22 bases separated the two germline ends. Per germline, CDR1 SGHVS and CDR2 FNYEAQ. CDR3 nucleotides: TGTGCCAGCAGCGCACAGGGGGCTAGCGGGATCACCTACAATGAGCAGTTCTTC. Amino acid sequence: CASSAQGASGITYNEQFF. The full variable domain, with the rest looked up from reference TRBV7-6 and TRBJ2-1, is GAGVSQSPRYKVTKRGQDVALRCDPISGHVSLYWYRQALGQGPEFLTYFNYEAQQDKSGLPNDRFSAERPEGSISTLTIQRTEQRDSAMYRCASSAQGASGITYNEQFFGPGTRLTVL.

The chain joins TRBV3-1 (or the pseudogene TRBV3-2) to TRBJ2-2; D is possibly TRBD1 (6 bases). V gave up 6 bases and J gave up 4 bases, with 15 bases separating them. CDR3 length: 15 residues. The germline V gene encodes CDR1 LGHDT and CDR2 YNNKEL (reference sequence). CDR3 loop: CASRTQGVGTGELFF. For the CDR3, the DNA is TGTGCCAGCAGGACACAGGGTGTTGGCACCGGGGAGCTGTTTTTT.

V gene TRBV19 combines with J gene TRBJ1-1; TRBD1 matches 7 bases. The trim removed 9 bases at V and 5 bases at J, leaving 12 bases unmatched. Looked up from germline, CDR1 is LNHDA and CDR2 is SQIVND (reference sequence). The CDR3 extends over 14 amino acids. CDR3 residues: CASGGTESGTEAFF. Here the CDR3 DNA reads TGTGCCAGCGGGGGGACAGAGTCTGGAACTGAAGCTTTCTTT.

The rearrangement joins TRBV18 to TRBJ1-5; maybe TRBD1 (6 bases). V lost 1 base and J 7 bases, leaving 14 bases between the germline ends. CDR3 length: 15 amino acids. Germline lookup yields CDR1 KGHSH and CDR2 LQKENI. The CDR3 reads CASSPLQGRRQPQHF. CDR3 coding DNA: TGTGCCAGCTCACCACTACAGGGCCGGAGGCAGCCCCAGCATTTT.

This clone was found once. The rearrangement links TRBV5-8 to TRBJ1-4; D gene uncertain. V shed 6 bases and J shed 4 bases, with 13 bases lying between them. This CDR3 has 14 amino acids. Per the germline V gene, CDR1 is SGHTS and CDR2 is YDEGEE. The CDR3 protein is CASTSGGYNEKLFF. The CDR3 DNA is TGTGCCAGCACCTCTGGAGGGTATAATGAAAAACTGTTTTTT.

The CDR3: CAISDDRNQPQHF. In nucleotides, the CDR3 is TGTGCCATCAGTGATGACAGAAATCAGCCCCAGCATTTT. This chain joins TRBV10-3 and TRBJ1-5, with D possibly being TRBD1 (5 bases). Germline CDR1 ENHRY, CDR2 SYGVKD. Trimming shortened V by 3 bases and J by 4 bases, and 7 bases separated the two germline ends. The CDR3 is made up of 13 amino acids.

The V gene is TRBV9, the J gene TRBJ2-4, with 12 bases matching TRBD2. The germline V gene encodes CDR1 SGDLS and CDR2 YYNGEE. V shed 4 bases, J shed 5 bases, and the junction held 4 bases outside the gene matches. This CDR3 has 15 amino acids. CDR3 DNA sequence: TGTGCCAGCAGCCCCAGACTAGCGGGGGAAAACATTCAGTACTTC. This codes for CASSPRLAGENIQYF. Based on the CDR3 plus reference TRBV9 and TRBJ2-4, the full variable domain is DSGVTQTPKHLITATGQRVTLRCSPRSGDLSVYWYQQSLDQGLQFLIQYYNGEERAKGNILERFSAQQFPDLHSELNLSSLELGDSALYFCASSPRLAGENIQYFGAGTRLSVL.

J is TRBJ2-3 and V is TRBV20-1; no reliable D call. V was trimmed by 5 bases and J by 5 bases, leaving 8 bases between them. The CDR3 length is 11 residues. CDR1 and CDR2 from the germline V gene are DFQATT and SNEGSKA (reference sequence). This CDR3 is CSAQWGDTQYF. CDR3 nucleotides: TGCAGTGCTCAATGGGGAGATACGCAGTATTTT.

The chain recombines TRBV9 with TRBJ1-5; 11 bases are a match to TRBD1. The junction had 12 bases not matched to a gene; V was cut back by 3 bases and J by 7 bases. CDR3 size: 17 residues. Germline V gene data show CDR1 as SGDLS and CDR2 as YYNGEE. The CDR3 sequence: CASSAGTGGSQGQPQHF. The CDR3 DNA is TGTGCCAGCAGCGCCGGGACAGGGGGGTCTCAGGGGCAGCCCCAGCATTTT.

The chain has TRBV6-6 and TRBJ1-1; TRBD1 is a possible D gene (6 bases). Between the trimmed V and J ends, which lost 6 bases and 2 bases, there was a span of 10 bases. The CDR3 length is 13 residues. Germline CDR1 MNHNY, CDR2 SVGAGI (reference sequence). CDR3 sequence reads: CASRRGANTEAFF. The CDR3 DNA is TGTGCCAGCAGGAGGGGGGCCAACACTGAAGCTTTCTTT.

The rearrangement uses TRBV2 and TRBJ1-4; tentatively, D is TRBD1 (6 bases). Germline V gives CDR1 SNHLY, CDR2 FYNNEI. The CDR3 is 15 residues long. The V end was cut by 1 base, the J end by 4 bases, with 10 bases between. The CDR3 coding sequence is TGTGCCAGCAGTGAAGAAACAGGGAATAATGAAAAACTGTTTTTT. It translates to CASSEETGNNEKLFF.

This clone was observed a single time. The rearrangement links TRBV6-5 to TRBJ2-7; maybe TRBD2 (6 bases). Germline V gene lookup returns CDR1 MNHEY and CDR2 SVGAGI. V gave up 5 bases and J gave up 3 bases, with 17 bases separating them. This CDR3 comprises 15 residues. CDR3 protein: CASSPIGTLNYEQYF. The CDR3 DNA is TGTGCCAGCAGTCCAATAGGGACTCTTAACTACGAGCAGTACTTC.

V usage is TRBV12-3 or TRBV12-4 and J usage is TRBJ1-1; D unresolved. Trimming cost V 6 bases and J 0 bases, with 8 bases left between them. The length of the CDR3 is 13 residues. CDR3 loop: CASSIGLNTEAFF. CDR3 nucleotides: TGTGCCAGCAGCATCGGACTGAACACTGAAGCTTTCTTT.

CDR3: CASSAGGEPQHF. CDR3 DNA: TGTGCCAGCAGCGCCGGAGGCGAGCCCCAGCATTTT. The chain is built from TRBV25-1 and TRBJ1-5; D gene uncertain. CDR1 and CDR2 from the germline V gene are MGHDK and SYGVNS. Trimming left V 6 bases short and J 8 bases short, with 11 bases between. The CDR3 contains 12 residues.

The V and J genes are TRBV7-9 and TRBJ1-5; tentative D call: TRBD1 (5 bases). The CDR3 consists of 14 residues. Trimming took 1 base from V and 11 from J, leaving 15 bases between them. CDR1 and CDR2 (germline): SEHNR, FQNEAQ (reference sequence). As DNA, the CDR3 is TGTGCCAGCAGCTTAGATAGGGGAGGATCAGCCCAGCATTTT. Its protein is CASSLDRGGSAQHF.

The chain is built from TRBV19 and TRBJ1-2; perhaps TRBD1 as D (5 bases). The CDR3 contains 15 residues. CDR1 and CDR2 (germline): LNHDA, SQIVND (reference sequence). V gave up 2 bases and J gave up 3 bases, with 13 bases separating them. CDR3 nucleotides: TGTGCCAGTAGTATATCATCCAGGGCTGACTATGGCTACACCTTC. Amino acids: CASSISSRADYGYTF.

This clone was detected only once. This rearrangement joins TRBV10-3 to TRBJ2-7, with D perhaps matching TRBD1 (5 bases). The CDR3 is made up of 15 amino acids. With 10 bases removed from V and 3 bases from J, the gap between germline ends came to 22 bases. Germline lookup yields CDR1 ENHRY and CDR2 SYGVKD. The CDR3 protein is CAKKGLSKGCYEQYF. Written as DNA, the CDR3 is TGTGCCAAAAAGGGGCTAAGCAAGGGCTGCTACGAGCAGTACTTC.

The chain links TRBV4-1 to TRBJ2-5; D unclear. The CDR3 has 15 amino acids. CDR1 and CDR2 (germline): MGHRA, YSYEKL. V was shortened by 1 base and J by 4 bases, with 13 bases between the two germline ends. The CDR3 is CASSQAKGSRETQYF. The CDR3 region has the DNA TGCGCCAGCAGCCAAGCCAAGGGCTCCAGAGAGACCCAGTACTTC.

The V and J genes are TRBV10-3 and TRBJ1-2, with D tentatively TRBD1 (5 bases). Germline values: CDR1 ENHRY, CDR2 SYGVKD. This CDR3 is built from 15 residues. V gave up 9 bases and J gave up 1 base, with 18 bases separating them. In nucleotides, the CDR3 is TGTGCCATAAATAACCAGGGAGTCGGTAACTATGGCTACACCTTC. As protein: CAINNQGVGNYGYTF.

V is TRBV29-1 and J is TRBJ2-1, with D possibly TRBD1 on 6 matching bases. CDR1 and CDR2 from the germline V gene are SQVTM and ANQGSEA. This CDR3 has 14 residues. V lost 3 bases and J 4 bases, leaving 13 bases between the germline ends. The CDR3 region is CSVDGPGQYNEQFF. The DNA of the CDR3 is TGCAGCGTTGATGGTCCGGGACAATACAATGAGCAGTTCTTC.

Here the CDR3 reads CASSLTGTTEAFF. CDR3 bases: TGTGCCAGCAGCTTAACAGGGACCACTGAAGCTTTCTTT. The chain carries TRBV7-3 and TRBJ1-1; D is perhaps TRBD1 (5 bases). The ends were cut back, 0 bases at V and 4 bases at J, with 6 bases in the middle. The CDR3 spans 13 residues. Germline V gene sequence: CDR1 SGHTA, CDR2 FQGTGA. Supplemented by reference TRBV7-3 and TRBJ1-1, the full variable domain reads GAGVSQTPSNKVTEKGKYVELRCDPISGHTALYWYRQSLGQGPEFLIYFQGTGAADDSGLPNDRFFAVRPEGSVSTLKIQRTERGDSAVYLCASSLTGTTEAFFGQGTRLTVV.